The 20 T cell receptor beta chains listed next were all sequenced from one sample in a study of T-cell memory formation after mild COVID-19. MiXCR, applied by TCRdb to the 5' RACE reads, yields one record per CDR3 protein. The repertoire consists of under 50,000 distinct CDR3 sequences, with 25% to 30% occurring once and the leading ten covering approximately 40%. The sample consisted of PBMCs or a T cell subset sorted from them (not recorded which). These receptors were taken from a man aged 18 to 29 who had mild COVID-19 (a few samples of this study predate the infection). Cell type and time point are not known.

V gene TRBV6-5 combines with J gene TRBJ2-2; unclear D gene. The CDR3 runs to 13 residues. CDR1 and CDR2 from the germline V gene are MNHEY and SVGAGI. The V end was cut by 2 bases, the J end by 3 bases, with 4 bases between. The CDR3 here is CASSYGHTGELFF. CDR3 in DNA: TGTGCCAGCAGTTACGGACACACCGGGGAGCTGTTTTTT.

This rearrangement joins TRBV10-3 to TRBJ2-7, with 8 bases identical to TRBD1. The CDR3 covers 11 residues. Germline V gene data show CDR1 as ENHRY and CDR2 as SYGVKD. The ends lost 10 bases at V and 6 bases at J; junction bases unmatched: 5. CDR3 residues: CATGQGGEQYV. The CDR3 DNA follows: TGTGCCACCGGACAGGGAGGCGAGCAGTACGTC.

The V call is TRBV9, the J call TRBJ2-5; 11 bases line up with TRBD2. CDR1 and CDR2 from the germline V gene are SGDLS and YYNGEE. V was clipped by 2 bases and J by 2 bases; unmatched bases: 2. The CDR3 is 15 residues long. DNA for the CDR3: TGTGCCAGCAGCGTTAGCGGGGGGGAACAAGAGACCCAGTACTTC. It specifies CASSVSGGEQETQYF.

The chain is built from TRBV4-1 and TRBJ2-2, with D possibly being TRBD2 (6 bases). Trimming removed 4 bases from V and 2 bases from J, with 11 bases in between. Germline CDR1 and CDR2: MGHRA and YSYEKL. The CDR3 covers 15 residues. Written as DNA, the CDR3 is TGCGCCAGCAGCCCCCTGGGGGGTAACACCGGGGAGCTGTTTTTT. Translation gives CASSPLGGNTGELFF.

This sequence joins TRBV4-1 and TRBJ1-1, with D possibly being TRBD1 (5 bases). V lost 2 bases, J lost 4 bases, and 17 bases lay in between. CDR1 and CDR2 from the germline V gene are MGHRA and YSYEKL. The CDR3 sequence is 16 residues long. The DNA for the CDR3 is TGCGCCAGCAGCCAACCAGGGTTAGCGGTTTTCACTGAAGCTTTCTTT. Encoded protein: CASSQPGLAVFTEAFF.

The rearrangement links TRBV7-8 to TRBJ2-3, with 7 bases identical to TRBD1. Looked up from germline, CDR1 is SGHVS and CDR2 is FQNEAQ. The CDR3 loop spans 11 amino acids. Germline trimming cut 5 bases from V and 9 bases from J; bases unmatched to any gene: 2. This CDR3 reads CASSNRGTQYF. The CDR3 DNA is TGTGCCAGCAGCAACAGGGGCACGCAGTATTTT.

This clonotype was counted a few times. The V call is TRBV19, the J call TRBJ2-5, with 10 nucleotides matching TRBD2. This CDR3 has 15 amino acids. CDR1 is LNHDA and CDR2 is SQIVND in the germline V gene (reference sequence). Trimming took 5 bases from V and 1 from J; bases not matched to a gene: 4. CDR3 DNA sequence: TGTGCCAGTAGTCCGGGACTAGCGACCCAAGAGACCCAGTACTTC. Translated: CASSPGLATQETQYF.

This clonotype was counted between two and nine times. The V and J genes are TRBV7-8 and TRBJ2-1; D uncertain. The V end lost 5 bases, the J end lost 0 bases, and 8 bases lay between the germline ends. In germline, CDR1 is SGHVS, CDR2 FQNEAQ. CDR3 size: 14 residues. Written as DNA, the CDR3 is TGTGCCAGCAGCGCGAGTAACTCCTACAATGAGCAGTTCTTC. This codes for CASSASNSYNEQFF.

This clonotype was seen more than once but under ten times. CDR3 region: CASSHLPPLGYNEQFF. CDR3 DNA sequence: TGTGCCAGCAGCCACCTACCCCCTCTCGGGTACAATGAGCAGTTCTTC. V usage is TRBV3-2 and J usage is TRBJ2-1; TRBD1 was called by the table and not checked on the DNA. TRBV3-2 is given as a pseudogene. The CDR3 runs to 16 residues.

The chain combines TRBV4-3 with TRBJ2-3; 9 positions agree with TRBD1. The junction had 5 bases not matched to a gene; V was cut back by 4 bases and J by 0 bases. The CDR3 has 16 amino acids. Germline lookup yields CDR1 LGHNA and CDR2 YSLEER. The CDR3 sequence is CASSPGTGPSTDTQYF. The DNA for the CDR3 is TGCGCCAGCAGCCCCGGGACAGGGCCTAGCACAGATACGCAGTATTTT.

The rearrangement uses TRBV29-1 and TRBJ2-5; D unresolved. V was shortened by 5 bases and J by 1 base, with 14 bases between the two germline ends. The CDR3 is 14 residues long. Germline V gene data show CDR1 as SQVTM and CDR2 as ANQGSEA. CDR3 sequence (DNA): TGCAGCGTTCCCACCAGCTGGTTCCAAGAGACCCAGTACTTC. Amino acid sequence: CSVPTSWFQETQYF.

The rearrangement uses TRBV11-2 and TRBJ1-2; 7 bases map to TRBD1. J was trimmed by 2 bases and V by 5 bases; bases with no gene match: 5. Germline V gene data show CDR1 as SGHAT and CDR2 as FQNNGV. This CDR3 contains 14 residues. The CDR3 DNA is TGTGCCAGCAGCCCCATGGGACAGAACTATGGCTACACCTTC. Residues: CASSPMGQNYGYTF.

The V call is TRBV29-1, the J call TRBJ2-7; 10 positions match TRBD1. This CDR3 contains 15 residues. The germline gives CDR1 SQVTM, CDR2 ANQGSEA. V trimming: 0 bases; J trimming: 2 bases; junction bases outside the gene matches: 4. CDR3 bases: TGCAGCGTTGAAGATCGGGACAGGGGTGCCTACGAGCAGTACTTC. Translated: CSVEDRDRGAYEQYF.

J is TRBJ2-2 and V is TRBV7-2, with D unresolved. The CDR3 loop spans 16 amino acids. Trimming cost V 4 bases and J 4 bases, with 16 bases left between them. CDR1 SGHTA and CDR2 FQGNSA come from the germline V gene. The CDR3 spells CASSSRLRTATGELFF. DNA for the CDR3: TGTGCCAGCAGCTCCCGACTCCGGACCGCCACCGGGGAGCTGTTTTTT.

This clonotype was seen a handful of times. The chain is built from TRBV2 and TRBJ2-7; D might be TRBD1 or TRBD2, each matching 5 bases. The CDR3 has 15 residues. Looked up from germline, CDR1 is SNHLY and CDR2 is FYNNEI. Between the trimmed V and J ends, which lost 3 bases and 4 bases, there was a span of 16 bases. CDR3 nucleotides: TGTGCCAGCAGTGATCCCAGGGAGTCGGCATACGAGCAGTACTTC. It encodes CASSDPRESAYEQYF.

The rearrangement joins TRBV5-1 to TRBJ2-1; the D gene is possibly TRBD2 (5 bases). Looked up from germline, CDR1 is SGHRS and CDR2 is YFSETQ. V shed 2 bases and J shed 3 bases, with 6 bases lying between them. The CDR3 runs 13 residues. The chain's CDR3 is CASSLAVYNEQFF. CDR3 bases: TGCGCCAGCAGCTTAGCGGTCTACAATGAGCAGTTCTTC.

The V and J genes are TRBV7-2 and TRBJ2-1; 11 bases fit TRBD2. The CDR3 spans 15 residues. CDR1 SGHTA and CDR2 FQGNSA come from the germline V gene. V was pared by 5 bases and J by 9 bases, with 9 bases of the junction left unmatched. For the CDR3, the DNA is TGTGCCAGCAGCCTGGTAACTAGCGGGGGAAGTGAGCAGTTCTTC. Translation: CASSLVTSGGSEQFF.

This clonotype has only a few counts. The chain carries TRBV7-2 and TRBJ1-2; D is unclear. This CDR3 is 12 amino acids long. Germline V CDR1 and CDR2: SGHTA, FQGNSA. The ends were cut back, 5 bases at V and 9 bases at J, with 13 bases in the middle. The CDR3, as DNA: TGTGCCAGCAGCCCCAGCCCCGATAGCTACACCTTC. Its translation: CASSPSPDSYTF.

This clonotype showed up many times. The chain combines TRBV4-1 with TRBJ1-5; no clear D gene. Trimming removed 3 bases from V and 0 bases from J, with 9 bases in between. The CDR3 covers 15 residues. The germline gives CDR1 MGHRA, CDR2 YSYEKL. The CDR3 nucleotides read TGCGCCAGCAGCCAGAGACACGTTAGCAATCAGCCCCAGCATTTT. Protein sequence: CASSQRHVSNQPQHF.

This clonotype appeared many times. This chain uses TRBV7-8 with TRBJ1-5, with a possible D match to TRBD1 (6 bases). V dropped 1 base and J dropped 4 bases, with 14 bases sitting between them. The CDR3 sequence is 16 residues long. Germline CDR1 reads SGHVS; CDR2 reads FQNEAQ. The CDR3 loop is CASSLVGADGNQPQHF. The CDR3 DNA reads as TGTGCCAGCAGCTTAGTGGGGGCGGACGGAAATCAGCCCCAGCATTTT. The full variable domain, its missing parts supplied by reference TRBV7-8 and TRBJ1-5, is GAGVSQSPRYKVAKRGQDVALRCDPISGHVSLFWYQQALGQGPEFLTYFQNEAQLDKSGLPSDRFFAERPEGSVSTLKIQRTQQEDSAVYLCASSLVGADGNQPQHFGDGTRLSIL.